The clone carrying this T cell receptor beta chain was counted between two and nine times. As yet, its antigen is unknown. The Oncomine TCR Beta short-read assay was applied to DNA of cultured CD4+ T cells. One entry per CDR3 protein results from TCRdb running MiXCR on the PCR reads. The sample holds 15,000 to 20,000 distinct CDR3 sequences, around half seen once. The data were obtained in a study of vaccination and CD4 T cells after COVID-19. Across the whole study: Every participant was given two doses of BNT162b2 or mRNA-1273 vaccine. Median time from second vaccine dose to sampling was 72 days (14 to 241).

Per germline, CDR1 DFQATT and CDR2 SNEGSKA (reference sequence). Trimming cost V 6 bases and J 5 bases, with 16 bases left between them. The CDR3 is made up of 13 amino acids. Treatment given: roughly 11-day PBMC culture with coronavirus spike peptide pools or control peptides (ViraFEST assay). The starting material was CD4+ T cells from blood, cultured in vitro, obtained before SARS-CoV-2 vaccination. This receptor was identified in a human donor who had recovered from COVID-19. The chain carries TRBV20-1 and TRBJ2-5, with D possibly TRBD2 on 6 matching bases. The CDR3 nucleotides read TGCAGTGCCAAGGAAGGACTAAGGGAGACCCAGTACTTC. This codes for CSAKEGLRETQYF.